Each of the 10 T cell receptor beta chains below was sequenced from the same sample in a study of T-cell reconstitution after alpha-beta-depleted transplantation in children. General study points: When one year had passed after transplant, most T-cell counts and diversity came from newly produced T cells.

Unique molecular identifiers tagged the TCRbeta library. TCRdb reprocessed the PCR reads with MiXCR, giving one entry per CDR3 protein. The sample consists of about 300,000 distinct CDR3 sequences, roughly 7.8% of them appearing once. These receptors' targets are unknown. Sequences were derived from peripheral blood, sampled 360 days after TCRalphabeta/CD19-depleted stem cell transplant. The source of these receptors is a female patient aged 2 to 10 who had a stem cell transplant for Fanconi anemia, so the T cells may come from the graft donor.

This clonotype turned up a few times. The V call is TRBV5-5, the J call TRBJ2-1; possibly TRBD2 for D (6 bases). V lost 2 bases and J 1 base, leaving 16 bases between the germline ends. CDR3 length equals 17 residues. In germline, CDR1 is SGHKS, CDR2 YYEKEE (reference sequence). The CDR3 sequence: CASSFVGGAKSYNEQFF. CDR3 DNA: TGTGCCAGCAGCTTTGTCGGAGGGGCCAAGTCCTACAATGAGCAGTTCTTC.

This clonotype was observed many times. The gene calls are TRBV5-6 and TRBJ1-2; TRBD1 might be the D (5 bases). The CDR3 is 14 residues long. V lost 2 bases and J 11 bases, leaving 19 bases between the germline ends. Germline lookup yields CDR1 SGHDT and CDR2 YYEEEE. The CDR3 region has the DNA TGTGCCAGCAGCTTCGTGACAGCCGGCTTTAGGTACACCTTC. This translates into CASSFVTAGFRYTF. The full variable domain, rest sourced from reference TRBV5-6 and TRBJ1-2, is DAGVTQSPTHLIKTRGQQVTLRCSPKSGHDTVSWYQQALGQGPQFIFQYYEEEERQRGNFPDRFSGHQFPNYSSELNVNALLLGDSALYLCASSFVTAGFRYTFGSGTRLTVV.

This clonotype appeared a few times. The V gene is TRBV20-1, the J gene TRBJ1-3; unclear D gene. This CDR3 spans 11 amino acids. Trimming took 6 bases from V and 0 from J, leaving 3 bases between them. Germline V gives CDR1 DFQATT, CDR2 SNEGSKA (reference sequence). The CDR3 DNA is TGCAGTGCGTACTCTGGAAACACCATATATTTT. The encoded protein is CSAYSGNTIYF.

This clonotype has a count of ten or more. The chain is built from TRBV7-3 and TRBJ2-3; either TRBD1 or TRBD2 may fit D (5 bases each). This CDR3 spans 15 amino acids. With 0 bases removed from V and 5 bases from J, the gap between germline ends came to 12 bases. Germline values: CDR1 SGHTA, CDR2 FQGTGA. This CDR3 reads CASSLTWGTLDTQYF. CDR3 bases: TGTGCCAGCAGCTTAACGTGGGGGACCCTAGATACGCAGTATTTT. Full variable domain (rest looked up from reference TRBV7-3 and TRBJ2-3): GAGVSQTPSNKVTEKGKYVELRCDPISGHTALYWYRQSLGQGPEFLIYFQGTGAADDSGLPNDRFFAVRPEGSVSTLKIQRTERGDSAVYLCASSLTWGTLDTQYFGPGTRLTVL.

This clonotype was detected many times. V usage is TRBV5-1 and J usage is TRBJ2-7, with 10 bases lining up with TRBD2. Trimming at V came to 0 bases and at J to 1 base, leaving 4 bases not matched to a gene. Germline assignment: CDR1 SGHRS and CDR2 YFSETQ. This CDR3 spans 16 amino acids. In DNA, the CDR3 is TGCGCCAGCAGCTTGGGCTCTAGCGGGGGTTCCTACGAGCAGTACTTC. It is translated as CASSLGSSGGSYEQYF.

In this sample, this clonotype turned up many times. The genes are TRBV7-6 and TRBJ2-1; TRBD2 aligns across 7 bases. The J segment lost 4 bases and the V segment lost 1 base, leaving 13 bases of the junction unmatched. Germline lookup yields CDR1 SGHVS and CDR2 FNYEAQ. CDR3 size: 18 residues. The CDR3 DNA is TGTGCCAGCAGCTTAGTCCCAAAGAGCGGGACCGCTTACAATGAGCAGTTCTTC. The encoded protein is CASSLVPKSGTAYNEQFF.

The J gene is TRBJ1-1, the V gene TRBV5-6, with 10 bases matching TRBD1. Germline V lookup: CDR1 SGHDT, CDR2 YYEEEE. J lost 8 bases, V lost 3 bases, and 4 bases had no gene match. The CDR3 consists of 13 residues. Written as DNA, the CDR3 is TGTGCCAGCAGCTGGGACAGGGGACTAGAAGCTTTCTTT. Its protein is CASSWDRGLEAFF.

This clonotype was counted between two and nine times. The chain joins TRBV5-1 to TRBJ1-5; D remains unclear. V was pared by 0 bases and J by 5 bases, with 9 bases between. The germline CDR1 and CDR2 sequences are SGHRS and YFSETQ. The CDR3 runs to 14 residues. The CDR3 here is CASSLEGRDQPQHF. The CDR3 bases are TGCGCCAGCAGCTTGGAGGGCAGAGATCAGCCCCAGCATTTT.

Here the CDR3 DNA reads TGCAGTGCTAGAGATCTGACACCCGATCGGGCTAACTATGGCTACACCTTC. Translated, it gives CSARDLTPDRANYGYTF. The chain has TRBV20-1 and TRBJ1-2, with no clear D. The CDR3 length is 17 residues. The V gene lost 0 bases and the J gene lost 0 bases, with 17 bases spanning the gap. Germline CDR1 and CDR2: DFQATT and SNEGSKA (reference sequence).

This clonotype was recorded many times. The chain uses TRBV5-1 and TRBJ2-7, with 8 bases fitting TRBD2. Germline values: CDR1 SGHRS, CDR2 YFSETQ. V gave up 0 bases and J gave up 4 bases; unmatched junction bases: 18. The CDR3 runs to 19 residues. CDR3 bases: TGCGCCAGCAGCTTGGAGCCCTATCGACCGGGACTAGGGGCGTACGAGCAGTACTTC. It specifies CASSLEPYRPGLGAYEQYF.